This T cell receptor (beta chain) originates from a study of blood T cell repertoires in COVID-19. Produced via immunoSEQ multiplex PCR; TCRdb's table is partial and in-frame only. This table has around 130,000 clones, 70% to 90% appearing once. Looked up from germline, CDR1 is SGHNT and CDR2 is YYREEE (reference sequence). With 2 bases clipped from V and 5 bases from J, the junction kept 6 bases outside the gene matches. The CDR3 has 16 residues. The sequence was obtained from a man between 70 and 80 years old with active COVID-19. The chain joins TRBV5-4 to TRBJ2-3; TRBD1 matches 12 bases. The sample comprised peripheral blood. In nucleotides, the CDR3 is TGTGCCAGCAGCTTTGGGGACAGGGGGCAGGGAGATACGCAGTATTTT. This encodes CASSFGDRGQGDTQYF.